The entry that follows covers one TCR beta chain sequence. Its matching antigen is unknown. The CDR3 has 14 residues. Germline V lookup: CDR1 MDHEN, CDR2 SYDVKM. V gave up 6 bases and J gave up 5 bases, with 14 bases separating them. The data originate from a study of T cell responses to AZD1222 COVID-19 vaccine. Produced via immunoSEQ multiplex PCR; TCRdb's table is partial and in-frame only. Of 80,000 to 90,000 clones listed, around 91% are singletons. Study findings and constraints: Elevations in Spike-specific TCR breadth and depth followed administration of two AZD1222 doses. There were mostly white British donors and more females than males, and clonal diversity was possibly underestimated.

The sequence was obtained from an adult in good health. The rearrangement joins TRBV28 to TRBJ1-5, with D tentatively TRBD1 (5 bases). The source material was peripheral blood, sampled on day 0 of MenACWY control vaccination. CDR3: CASSIRTLYQPQHF. The CDR3 nucleotides are TGTGCCAGCAGCATTCGGACACTTTATCAGCCCCAGCATTTT.